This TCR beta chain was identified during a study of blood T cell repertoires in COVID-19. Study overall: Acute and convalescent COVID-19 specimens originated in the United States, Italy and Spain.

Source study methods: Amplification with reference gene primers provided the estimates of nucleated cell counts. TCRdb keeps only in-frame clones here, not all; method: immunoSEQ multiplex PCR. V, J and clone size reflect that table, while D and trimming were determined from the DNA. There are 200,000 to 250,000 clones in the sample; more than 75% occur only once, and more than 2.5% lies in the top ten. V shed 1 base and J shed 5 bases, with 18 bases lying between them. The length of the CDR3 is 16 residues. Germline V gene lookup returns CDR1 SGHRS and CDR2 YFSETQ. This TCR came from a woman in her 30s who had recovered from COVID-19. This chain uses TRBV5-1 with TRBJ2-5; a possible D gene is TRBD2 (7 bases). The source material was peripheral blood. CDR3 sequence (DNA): TGCGCCAGCAGCTTGCCGGGACTAAGTGACAGGGAGACCCAGTACTTC. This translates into CASSLPGLSDRETQYF. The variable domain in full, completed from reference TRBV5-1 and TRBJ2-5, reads KAGVTQTPRYLIKTRGQQVTLSCSPISGHRSVSWYQQTPGQGLQFLFEYFSETQRNKGNFPGRFSGRQFSNSRSEMNVSTLELGDSALYLCASSLPGLSDRETQYFGPGTRLLVL.